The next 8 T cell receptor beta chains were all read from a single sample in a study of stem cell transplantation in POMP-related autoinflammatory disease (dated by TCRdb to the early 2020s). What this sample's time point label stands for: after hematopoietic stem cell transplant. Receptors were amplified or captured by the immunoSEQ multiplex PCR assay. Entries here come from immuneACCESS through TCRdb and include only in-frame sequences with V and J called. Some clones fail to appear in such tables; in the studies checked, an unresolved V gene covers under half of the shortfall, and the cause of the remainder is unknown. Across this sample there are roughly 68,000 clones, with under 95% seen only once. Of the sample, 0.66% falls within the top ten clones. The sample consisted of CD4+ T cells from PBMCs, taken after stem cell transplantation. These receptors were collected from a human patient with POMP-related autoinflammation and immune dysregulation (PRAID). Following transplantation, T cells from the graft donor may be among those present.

The CDR3 protein is CASSNRDRGSEKLFF. The CDR3 bases are TGCGCCAGCAGCAACCGGGACAGGGGATCTGAAAAACTGTTTTTT. The chain combines TRBV5-1 with TRBJ1-4; 10 positions match TRBD1. V was pared by 4 bases and J by 7 bases, with 7 bases of the junction left unmatched. CDR3 length equals 15 residues. Germline CDR1 reads SGHRS; CDR2 reads YFSETQ.

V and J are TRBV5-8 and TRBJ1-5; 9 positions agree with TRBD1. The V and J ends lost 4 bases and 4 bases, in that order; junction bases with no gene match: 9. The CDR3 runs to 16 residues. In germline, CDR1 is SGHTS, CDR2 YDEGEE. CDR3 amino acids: CASSPGQGSRNQPQHF. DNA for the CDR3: TGTGCCAGCAGCCCGGGACAGGGTAGTCGGAATCAGCCCCAGCATTTT.

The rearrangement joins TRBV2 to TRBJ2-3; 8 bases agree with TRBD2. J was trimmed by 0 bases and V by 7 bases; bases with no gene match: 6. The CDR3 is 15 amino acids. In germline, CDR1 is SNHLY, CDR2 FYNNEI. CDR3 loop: CASNMRLASTDTQYF. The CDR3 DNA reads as TGTGCCAGCAATATGAGACTAGCGAGCACAGATACGCAGTATTTT. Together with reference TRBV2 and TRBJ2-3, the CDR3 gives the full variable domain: EPEVTQTPSHQVTQMGQEVILRCVPISNHLYFYWYRQILGQKVEFLVSFYNNEISEKSEIFDDQFSVERPDGSNFTLKIRSTKLEDSAMYFCASNMRLASTDTQYFGPGTRLTVL.

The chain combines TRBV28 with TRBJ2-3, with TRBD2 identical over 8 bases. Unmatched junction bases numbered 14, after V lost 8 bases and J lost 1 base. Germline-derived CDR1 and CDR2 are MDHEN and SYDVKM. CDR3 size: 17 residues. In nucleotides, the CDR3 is TGTGCCAGCGGATTCTCCGCGGGTAGCGGGGGCACAGATACGCAGTATTTT. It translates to CASGFSAGSGGTDTQYF.

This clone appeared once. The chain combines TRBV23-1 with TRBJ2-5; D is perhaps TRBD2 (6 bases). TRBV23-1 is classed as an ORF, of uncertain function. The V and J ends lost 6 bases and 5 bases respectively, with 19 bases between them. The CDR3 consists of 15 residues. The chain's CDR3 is CASSDQEGVRETQYF. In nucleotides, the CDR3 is TGCGCCAGCAGCGATCAGGAGGGAGTACGGGAGACCCAGTACTTC.

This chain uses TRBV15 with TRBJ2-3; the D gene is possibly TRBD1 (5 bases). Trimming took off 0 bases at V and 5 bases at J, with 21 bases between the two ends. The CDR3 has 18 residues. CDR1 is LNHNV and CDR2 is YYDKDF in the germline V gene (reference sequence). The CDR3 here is CATSRDLSWAGRKDTQYF. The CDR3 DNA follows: TGTGCCACCAGCAGAGATCTTAGTTGGGCAGGGCGCAAAGATACGCAGTATTTT.

As DNA, the CDR3 is TGTGCCAGCAGTTTATCCAGCGGGAAAAATACGCAGTATTTT. As protein: CASSLSSGKNTQYF. The rearrangement uses TRBV27 and TRBJ2-3; TRBD2 agrees at 7 bases. Trimming took 0 bases from V and 7 from J; bases not matched to a gene: 4. The CDR3 sequence is 14 residues long. Germline V gene data show CDR1 as MNHEY and CDR2 as SMNVEV (reference sequence).

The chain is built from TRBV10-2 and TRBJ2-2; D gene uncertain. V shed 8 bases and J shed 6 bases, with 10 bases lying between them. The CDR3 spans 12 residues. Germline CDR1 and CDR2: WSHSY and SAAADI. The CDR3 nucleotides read TGCGCCAGCGGGATTGGGGCCGGGGAGCTGTTTTTT. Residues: CASGIGAGELFF.